Below, one TCR beta chain is given with its context. The antigen is unknown. The sample originates from a study of a mutant IDH1 vaccine in newly diagnosed glioma. Overall study context: Sex distribution of treated patients was roughly 62% male and about 38% female; mean age was 40.4 years. Patients previously underwent radiotherapy, temozolomide, or both, and most underwent both.

Study-wide points: Pseudoprogression seemed unrelated to changes in top peripheral T cell clonotypes. Across multiple MHC alleles, over 90% of patients had vaccine-induced responses.

CDR1 is SGHKS, CDR2 YYEKEE, per germline (reference sequence). This CDR3 is built from 15 residues. V lost 3 bases, J lost 8 bases, and 17 bases lay in between. Data came from immunoSEQ multiplex PCR; TCRdb stores just in-frame clones and leaves some out. The table lists tens of thousands of clones, just over 90% of them singletons. Described time point: baseline, week 1 (first vaccination visit). Treatment described: pre-vaccination baseline after standard-of-care therapy. This receptor was identified in a man between 35 and 55 years old with glioma. V gene TRBV5-5 combines with J gene TRBJ1-4; D is unresolved. Sample: PBMCs, taken from a glioma patient treated with radiotherapy, temozolomide or both. The CDR3 DNA follows: TGTGCCAGCAGCTCCGAAGGGCTTCTGTCGGAAAAACTGTTTTTT. Protein: CASSSEGLLSEKLFF.